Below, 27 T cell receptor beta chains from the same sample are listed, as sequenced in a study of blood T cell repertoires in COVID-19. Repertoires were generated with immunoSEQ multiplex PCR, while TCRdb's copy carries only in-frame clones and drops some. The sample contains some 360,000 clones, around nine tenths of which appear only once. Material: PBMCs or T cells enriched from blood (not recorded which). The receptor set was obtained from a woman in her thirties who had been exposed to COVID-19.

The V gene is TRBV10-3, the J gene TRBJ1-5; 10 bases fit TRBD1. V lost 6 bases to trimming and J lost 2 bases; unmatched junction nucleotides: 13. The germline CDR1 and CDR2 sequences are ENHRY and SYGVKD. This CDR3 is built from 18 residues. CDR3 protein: CAISDPEVGTGGNQPQHF. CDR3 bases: TGTGCCATCAGCGACCCGGAGGTGGGGACAGGGGGCAATCAGCCCCAGCATTTT.

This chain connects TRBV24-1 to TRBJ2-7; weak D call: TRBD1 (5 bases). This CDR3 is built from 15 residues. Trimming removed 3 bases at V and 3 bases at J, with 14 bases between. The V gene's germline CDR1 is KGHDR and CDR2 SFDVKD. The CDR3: CATSDTGITLYEQYF. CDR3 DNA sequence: TGTGCCACCAGTGATACAGGCATTACCCTCTACGAGCAGTACTTC.

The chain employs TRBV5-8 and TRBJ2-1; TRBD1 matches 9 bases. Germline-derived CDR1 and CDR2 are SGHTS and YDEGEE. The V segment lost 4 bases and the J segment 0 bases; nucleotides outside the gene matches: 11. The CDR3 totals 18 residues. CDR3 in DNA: TGTGCCAGCAGCGGGACAGGGTTCTCCCAAAGCTCCTACAATGAGCAGTTCTTC. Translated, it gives CASSGTGFSQSSYNEQFF.

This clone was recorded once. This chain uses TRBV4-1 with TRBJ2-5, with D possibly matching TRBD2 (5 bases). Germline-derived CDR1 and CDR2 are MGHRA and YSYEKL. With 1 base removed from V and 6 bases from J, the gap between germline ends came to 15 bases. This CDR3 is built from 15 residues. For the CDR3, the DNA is TGCGCCAGCAGCCAAGTGGAGGACTGGGGAAAGACCCAGTACTTC. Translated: CASSQVEDWGKTQYF.

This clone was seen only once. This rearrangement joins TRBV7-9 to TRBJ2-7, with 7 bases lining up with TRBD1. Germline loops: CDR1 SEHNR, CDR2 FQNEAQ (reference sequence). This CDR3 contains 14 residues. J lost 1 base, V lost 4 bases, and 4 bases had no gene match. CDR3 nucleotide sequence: TGTGCCAGCAGCTATCCGACAGGGTCCTACGAGCAGTACTTC. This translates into CASSYPTGSYEQYF.

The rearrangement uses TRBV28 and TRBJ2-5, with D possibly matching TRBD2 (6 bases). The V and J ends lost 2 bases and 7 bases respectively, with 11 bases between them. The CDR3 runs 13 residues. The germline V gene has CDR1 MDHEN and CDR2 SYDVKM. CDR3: CASSLPLGGTQYF. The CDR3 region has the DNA TGTGCCAGCAGTTTACCCCTGGGAGGGACCCAGTACTTC.

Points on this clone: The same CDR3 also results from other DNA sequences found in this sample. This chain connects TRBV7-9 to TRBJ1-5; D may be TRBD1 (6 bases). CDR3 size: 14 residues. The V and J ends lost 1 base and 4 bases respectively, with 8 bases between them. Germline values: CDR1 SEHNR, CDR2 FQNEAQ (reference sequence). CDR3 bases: TGTGCCAGCAGCTTAGAGGGGGGGAATCAGCCCCAGCATTTT. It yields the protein CASSLEGGNQPQHF.

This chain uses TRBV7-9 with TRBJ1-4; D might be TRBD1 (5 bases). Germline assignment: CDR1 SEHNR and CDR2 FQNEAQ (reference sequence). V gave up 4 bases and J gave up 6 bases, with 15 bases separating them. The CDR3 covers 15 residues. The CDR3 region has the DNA TGTGCCAGCAGCTCCTACCAGGGAGGGGATGAAAAACTGTTTTTT. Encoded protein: CASSSYQGGDEKLFF.

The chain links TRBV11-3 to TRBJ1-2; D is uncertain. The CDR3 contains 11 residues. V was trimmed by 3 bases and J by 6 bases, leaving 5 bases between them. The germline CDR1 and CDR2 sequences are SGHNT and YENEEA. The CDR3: CASSFEDGYTF. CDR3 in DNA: TGTGCCAGCAGCTTCGAGGATGGCTACACCTTC.

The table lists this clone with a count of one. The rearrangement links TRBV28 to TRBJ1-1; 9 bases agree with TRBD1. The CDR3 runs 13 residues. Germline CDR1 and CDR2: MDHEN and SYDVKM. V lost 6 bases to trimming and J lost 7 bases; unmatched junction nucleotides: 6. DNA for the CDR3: TGTGCCAGCAGAACGGGACAGGGATTTGAAGCTTTCTTT. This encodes CASRTGQGFEAFF. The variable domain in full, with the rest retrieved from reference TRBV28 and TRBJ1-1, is DVKVTQSSRYLVKRTGEKVFLECVQDMDHENMFWYRQDPGLGLRLIYFSYDVKMKEKGDIPEGYSVSREKKERFSLILESASTNQTSMYLCASRTGQGFEAFFGQGTRLTVV.

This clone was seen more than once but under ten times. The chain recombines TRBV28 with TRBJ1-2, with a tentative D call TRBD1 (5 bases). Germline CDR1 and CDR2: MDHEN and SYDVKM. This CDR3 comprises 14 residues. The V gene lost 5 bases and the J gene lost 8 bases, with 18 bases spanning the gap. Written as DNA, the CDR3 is TGTGCCAGCAGTGGAAGTGACCAGGGAGGGGGCTACACCTTC. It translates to CASSGSDQGGGYTF.

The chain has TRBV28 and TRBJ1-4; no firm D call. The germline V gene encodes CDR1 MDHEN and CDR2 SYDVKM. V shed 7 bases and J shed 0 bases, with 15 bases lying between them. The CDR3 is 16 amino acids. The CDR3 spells CASTSGGAATNEKLFF. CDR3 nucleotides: TGTGCCAGCACCTCGGGAGGAGCAGCAACTAATGAAAAACTGTTTTTT. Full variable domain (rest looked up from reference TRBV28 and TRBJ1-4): DVKVTQSSRYLVKRTGEKVFLECVQDMDHENMFWYRQDPGLGLRLIYFSYDVKMKEKGDIPEGYSVSREKKERFSLILESASTNQTSMYLCASTSGGAATNEKLFFGSGTQLSVL.

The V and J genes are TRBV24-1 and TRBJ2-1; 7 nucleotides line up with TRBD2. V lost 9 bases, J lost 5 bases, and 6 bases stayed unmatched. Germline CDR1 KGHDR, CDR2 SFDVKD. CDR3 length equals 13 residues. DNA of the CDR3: TGTGCCACCGGGGAGGGCCAGAACAATGAGCAGTTCTTC. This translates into CATGEGQNNEQFF.

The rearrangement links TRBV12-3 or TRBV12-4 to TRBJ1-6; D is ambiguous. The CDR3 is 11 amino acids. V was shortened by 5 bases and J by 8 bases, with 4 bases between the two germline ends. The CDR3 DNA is TGTGCCAGCAGTCTCTATTCACCCCTCCACTTT. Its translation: CASSLYSPLHF.

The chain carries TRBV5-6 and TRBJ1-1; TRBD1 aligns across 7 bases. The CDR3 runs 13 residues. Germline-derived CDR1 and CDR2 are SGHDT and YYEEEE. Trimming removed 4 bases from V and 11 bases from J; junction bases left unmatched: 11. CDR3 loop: CASSAPGGREAFF. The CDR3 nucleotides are TGTGCCAGCAGCGCACCAGGGGGTCGTGAGGCTTTCTTT.

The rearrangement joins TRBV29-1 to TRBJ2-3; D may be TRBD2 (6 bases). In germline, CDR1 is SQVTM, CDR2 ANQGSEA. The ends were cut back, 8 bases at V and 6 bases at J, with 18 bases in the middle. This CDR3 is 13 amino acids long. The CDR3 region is CSSLTGVGDTQYF. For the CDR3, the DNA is TGCAGCAGCCTGACGGGAGTCGGTGATACGCAGTATTTT.

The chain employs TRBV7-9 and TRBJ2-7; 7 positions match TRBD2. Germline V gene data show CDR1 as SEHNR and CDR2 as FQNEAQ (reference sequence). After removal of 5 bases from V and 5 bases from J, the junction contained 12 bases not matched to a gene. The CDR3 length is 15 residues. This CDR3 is CASSLLSGGGDEQYF. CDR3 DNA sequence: TGTGCCAGCAGCCTCTTGTCGGGAGGTGGGGACGAGCAGTACTTC.

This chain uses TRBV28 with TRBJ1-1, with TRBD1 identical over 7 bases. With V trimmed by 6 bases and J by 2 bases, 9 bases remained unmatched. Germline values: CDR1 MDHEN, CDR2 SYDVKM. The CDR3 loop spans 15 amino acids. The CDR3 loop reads CASSYSGTVNTEAFF. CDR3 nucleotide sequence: TGTGCCAGCAGCTACTCGGGGACAGTAAACACTGAAGCTTTCTTT.

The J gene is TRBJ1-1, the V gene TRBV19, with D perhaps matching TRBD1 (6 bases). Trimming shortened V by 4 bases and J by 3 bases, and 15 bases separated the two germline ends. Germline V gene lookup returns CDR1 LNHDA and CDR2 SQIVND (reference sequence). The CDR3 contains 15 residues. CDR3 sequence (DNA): TGTGCCAGTAGTACGGAACAGGGCCACCACACTGAAGCTTTCTTT. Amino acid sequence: CASSTEQGHHTEAFF.

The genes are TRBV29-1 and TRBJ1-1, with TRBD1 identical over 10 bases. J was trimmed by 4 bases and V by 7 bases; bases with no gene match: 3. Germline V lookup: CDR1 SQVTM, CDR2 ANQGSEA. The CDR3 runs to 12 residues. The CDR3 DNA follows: TGCAGCGCTGGGACAGGGGCCACTGAAGCTTTCTTT. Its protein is CSAGTGATEAFF. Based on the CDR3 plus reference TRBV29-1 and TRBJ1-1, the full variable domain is SAVISQKPSRDICQRGTSLTIQCQVDSQVTMMFWYRQQPGQSLTLIATANQGSEATYESGFVIDKFPISRPNLTFSTLTVSNMSPEDSSIYLCSAGTGATEAFFGQGTRLTVV.

Here the CDR3 reads CASSYSTSGIYNEQFF. Here the CDR3 DNA reads TGTGCCAGCAGTTACTCGACTAGCGGGATTTACAATGAGCAGTTCTTC. The J gene is TRBJ2-1, the V gene TRBV6-5; 11 nucleotides agree with TRBD2. The CDR3 is made up of 16 amino acids. In germline, CDR1 is MNHEY, CDR2 SVGAGI. The V gene end was trimmed by 0 bases and the J gene end by 4 bases; junction bases not matched to a gene: 2.

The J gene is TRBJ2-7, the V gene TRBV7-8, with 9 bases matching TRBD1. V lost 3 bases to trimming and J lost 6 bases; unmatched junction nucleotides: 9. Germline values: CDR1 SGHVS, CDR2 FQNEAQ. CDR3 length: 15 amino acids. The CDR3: CASSFVEQGASEQYF. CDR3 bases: TGTGCCAGCAGCTTCGTAGAACAGGGGGCAAGCGAGCAGTACTTC. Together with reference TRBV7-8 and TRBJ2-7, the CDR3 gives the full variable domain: GAGVSQSPRYKVAKRGQDVALRCDPISGHVSLFWYQQALGQGPEFLTYFQNEAQLDKSGLPSDRFFAERPEGSVSTLKIQRTQQEDSAVYLCASSFVEQGASEQYFGPGTRLTVT.

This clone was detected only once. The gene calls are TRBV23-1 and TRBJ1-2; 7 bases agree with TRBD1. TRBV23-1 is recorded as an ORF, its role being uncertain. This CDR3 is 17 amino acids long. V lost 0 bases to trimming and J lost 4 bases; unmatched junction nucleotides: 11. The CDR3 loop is CASSQSIFPGQCYGYTF. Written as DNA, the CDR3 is TGCGCCAGCAGTCAATCGATATTTCCGGGACAGTGCTATGGCTACACCTTC.

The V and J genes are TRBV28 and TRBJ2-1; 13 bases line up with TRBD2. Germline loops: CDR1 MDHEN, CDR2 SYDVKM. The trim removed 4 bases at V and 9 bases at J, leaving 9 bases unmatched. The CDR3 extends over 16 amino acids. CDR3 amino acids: CASSSILAGGPGEQFF. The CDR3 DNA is TGTGCCAGCAGTTCTATACTAGCGGGAGGGCCCGGTGAGCAGTTCTTC.

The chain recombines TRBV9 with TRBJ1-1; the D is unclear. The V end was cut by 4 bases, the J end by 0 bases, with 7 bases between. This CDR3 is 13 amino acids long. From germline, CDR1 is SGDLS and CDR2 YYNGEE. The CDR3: CASSLTLNTEAFF. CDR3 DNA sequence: TGTGCCAGCAGCCTCACTCTGAACACTGAAGCTTTCTTT.

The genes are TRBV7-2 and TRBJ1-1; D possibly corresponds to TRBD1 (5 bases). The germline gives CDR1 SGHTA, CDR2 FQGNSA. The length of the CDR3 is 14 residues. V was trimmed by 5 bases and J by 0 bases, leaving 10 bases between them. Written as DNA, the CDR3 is TGTGCCAGCAGCCCCGAGACAGTGAACACTGAAGCTTTCTTT. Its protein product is CASSPETVNTEAFF.

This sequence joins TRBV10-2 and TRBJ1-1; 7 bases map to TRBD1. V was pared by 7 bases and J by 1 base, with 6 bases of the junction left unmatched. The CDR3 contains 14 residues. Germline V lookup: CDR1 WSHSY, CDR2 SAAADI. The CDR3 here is CASNLRTGNTEAFF. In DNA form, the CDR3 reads TGCGCCAGCAATCTAAGGACAGGGAACACTGAAGCTTTCTTT.